Sequencing of this T cell receptor (beta chain) was carried out in a study of regulatory T cells in long-lasting Graves disease. With regard to this clonotype: Its cognate antigen is unknown. Sequence at one end of the junction differs from germline and may be a read error.

The CDR3 extends over 11 amino acids. The germline gives CDR1 SSHAT, CDR2 FNYEAQ (reference sequence). Assembly of TCR beta libraries relied on iRepertoire HTBI primers together with Arm-PCR of CDR3 regions. Original processing methods: Sequenced samples collectively carried roughly 60 TRBV and some 15 TRBJ segments. MiXCR, run by TCRdb on the multiplex PCR reads, gives a single entry per CDR3 protein. None of the V and J calls come from the authors' own analysis; TCRdb made them. The table includes fewer than 400,000 distinct CDR3 sequences, around 21% detected once. General study findings and limits: Only peripheral blood was studied, not thyroid tissue. Persistent cases favored TRBV28, TRBJ1-2 and TRBJ2-5.

Stated time point: persistent/refractory GD, antithyroid drugs over 5 years with positive TRAb. PBMC-extracted RNA yielded the TCR library. This receptor was identified in a female donor with Graves disease. This chain joins TRBV7-7 and TRBJ1-2; no clear D. Material: peripheral blood mononuclear cells (PBMCs), obtained when the disease was refractory, from a patient treated with antithyroid drugs. CDR3 in DNA: TGTGCTAGCAGCTTTTTAAGTGGCTACACCTTC. This sequence encodes CASSFLSGYTF.